The 9 T cell receptor beta chains given below trace back to one sample, sequenced in a study of technical replicates of blood from a handful of donors. Some clones are missing from TCRdb's copy, which holds only in-frame ones; the method was immunoSEQ multiplex PCR. The sample includes about 100,000 clones, 95% to 97% of them seen just once. The sequenced sample was T cells isolated from PBMCs. These receptors all come from a human donor in good health.

This rearrangement joins TRBV6-6 to TRBJ1-4; a weak D match, TRBD1 (5 bases). CDR3 length: 15 residues. V dropped 2 bases and J dropped 3 bases, with 10 bases sitting between them. Per the germline V gene, CDR1 is MNHNY and CDR2 is SVGAGI (reference sequence). CDR3 sequence (DNA): TGTGCCAGCAGTTACGGCGGGACCTCTAATGAAAAACTGTTTTTT. It translates to CASSYGGTSNEKLFF.

The chain has TRBV27 and TRBJ2-3; D may be TRBD1 (5 bases). The CDR3 is made up of 13 amino acids. Germline V CDR1 and CDR2: MNHEY, SMNVEV (reference sequence). The V and J ends lost 0 bases and 8 bases respectively, with 9 bases between them. The DNA of the CDR3 is TGTGCCAGCAGTTTATCGGGGCCAGCTACGCAGTATTTT. This gives the protein CASSLSGPATQYF.

Turning to this clone: Other nucleotide sequences from this sample produce the same CDR3. The gene calls are TRBV6-5 and TRBJ2-1; 8 nucleotides line up with TRBD1. The CDR3 is 14 amino acids. Losses at the gene ends were 2 bases for V and 9 bases for J; bases not matched to a gene: 6. Per germline, CDR1 MNHEY and CDR2 SVGAGI. CDR3 coding DNA: TGTGCCAGCAGTTACGGGCAGGGGGCCGGTGAGCAGTTCTTC. This sequence encodes CASSYGQGAGEQFF.

The gene calls are TRBV28 and TRBJ2-4, with 8 bases lining up with TRBD1. The germline CDR1 and CDR2 sequences are MDHEN and SYDVKM. After removal of 4 bases from V and 9 bases from J, the junction contained 8 bases not matched to a gene. The CDR3 has 14 residues. CDR3 in amino acids: CASSSPDRVGIQYF. For the CDR3, the DNA is TGTGCCAGCAGTTCCCCGGACAGGGTTGGCATTCAGTACTTC.

The rearrangement joins TRBV19 to TRBJ2-6, with D unclear. Trimming shortened V by 5 bases and J by 2 bases, and 7 bases separated the two germline ends. Germline CDR1 is LNHDA and CDR2 is SQIVND (reference sequence). CDR3 length: 14 amino acids. The CDR3 loop is CASSGSAGANVLTF. CDR3 DNA sequence: TGTGCCAGTAGTGGAAGCGCTGGGGCCAACGTCCTGACTTTC.

The V gene is TRBV4-1, the J gene TRBJ1-5; D call uncertain. Germline V gene lookup returns CDR1 MGHRA and CDR2 YSYEKL. Trimming removed 3 bases at V and 9 bases at J, with 12 bases between. This CDR3 spans 13 amino acids. CDR3 loop: CASSHIEAGPQHF. In DNA form, the CDR3 reads TGCGCCAGCAGCCATATCGAAGCCGGGCCCCAGCATTTT.

The chain links TRBV11-2 to TRBJ2-1; 13 bases agree with TRBD2. With V trimmed by 4 bases and J by 7 bases, 1 base remained unmatched. The CDR3 is made up of 14 amino acids. The germline V gene has CDR1 SGHAT and CDR2 FQNNGV. CDR3 coding DNA: TGTGCCAGCAGCTCGGGACTAGCGGGGAATGAGCAGTTCTTC. This encodes CASSSGLAGNEQFF.

This rearrangement joins TRBV2 to TRBJ1-1; 8 nucleotides line up with TRBD1. The germline gives CDR1 SNHLY, CDR2 FYNNEI. J lost 3 bases, V lost 6 bases, and 9 bases had no gene match. CDR3 length equals 15 residues. The CDR3 DNA is TGTGCCAGCAGCTCCGGACAGGGCTTGGACACTGAAGCTTTCTTT. Amino acids: CASSSGQGLDTEAFF.

The chain joins TRBV6-1 to TRBJ2-1, with 7 positions matching TRBD2. The CDR3 has 17 amino acids. Germline CDR1 reads MNHNS; CDR2 reads SASEGT. Trimming removed 0 bases from V and 2 bases from J; junction bases left unmatched: 7. The CDR3 coding sequence is TGTGCCAGCAGTGAAGCTCCTAGCGGAGTTACCTACAATGAGCAGTTCTTC. This gives the protein CASSEAPSGVTYNEQFF.